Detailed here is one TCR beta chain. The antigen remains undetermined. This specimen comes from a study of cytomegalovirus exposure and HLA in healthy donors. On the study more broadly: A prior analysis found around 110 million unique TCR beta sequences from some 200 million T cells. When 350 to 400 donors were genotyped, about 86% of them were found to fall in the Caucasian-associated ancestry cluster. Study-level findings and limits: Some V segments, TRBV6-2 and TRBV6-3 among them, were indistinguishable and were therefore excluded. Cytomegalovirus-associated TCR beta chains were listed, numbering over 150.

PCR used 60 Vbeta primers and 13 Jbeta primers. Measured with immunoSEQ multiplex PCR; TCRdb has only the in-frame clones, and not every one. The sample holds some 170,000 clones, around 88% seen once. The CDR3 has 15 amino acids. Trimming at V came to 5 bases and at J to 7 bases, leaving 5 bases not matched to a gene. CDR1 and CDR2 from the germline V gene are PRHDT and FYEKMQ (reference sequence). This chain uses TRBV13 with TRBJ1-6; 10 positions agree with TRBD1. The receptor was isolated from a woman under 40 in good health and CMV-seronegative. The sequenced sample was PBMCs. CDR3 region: CASSLQGQGNSPLHF. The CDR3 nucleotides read TGTGCCAGCAGCCTACAGGGACAGGGGAATTCACCCCTCCACTTT.